This T cell receptor (beta chain) was obtained from a study of blood T cell repertoires in COVID-19. Study overall: T cells, B-cell-depleted T cells, or PBMCs provided the cDNA or gDNA that served as material.

In its sample, this clone was seen a few times. Per the study methods: Nucleated cell number was recorded as an estimate derived from reference gene primer amplification. Generated by immunoSEQ multiplex PCR, the TCRdb table keeps only in-frame clones and is missing some. Clonal size and the V and J genes are those of that table, whereas D and trimming came from the DNA. This table has 130,000 to 150,000 clones, around nine tenths appearing once. Germline loops: CDR1 SGHNT, CDR2 YYREEE (reference sequence). CDR3 length: 13 residues. The V gene end was trimmed by 4 bases and the J gene end by 4 bases; junction bases not matched to a gene: 2.

The chain has TRBV5-4 and TRBJ1-2, with TRBD1 matching over 9 bases. The specimen was peripheral blood. This clonotype was obtained from a woman aged 50 to 65 with active or convalescent COVID-19. CDR3 DNA: TGTGCCAGCAGCGAGGACAGGGGCTATGGCTACACCTTC. Translated: CASSEDRGYGYTF. The entire variable domain, with the rest obtained from reference TRBV5-4 and TRBJ1-2, is as follows: ETGVTQSPTHLIKTRGQQVTLRCSSQSGHNTVSWYQQALGQGPQFIFQYYREEENGRGNFPPRFSGLQFPNYSSELNVNALELDDSALYLCASSEDRGYGYTFGSGTRLTVV.